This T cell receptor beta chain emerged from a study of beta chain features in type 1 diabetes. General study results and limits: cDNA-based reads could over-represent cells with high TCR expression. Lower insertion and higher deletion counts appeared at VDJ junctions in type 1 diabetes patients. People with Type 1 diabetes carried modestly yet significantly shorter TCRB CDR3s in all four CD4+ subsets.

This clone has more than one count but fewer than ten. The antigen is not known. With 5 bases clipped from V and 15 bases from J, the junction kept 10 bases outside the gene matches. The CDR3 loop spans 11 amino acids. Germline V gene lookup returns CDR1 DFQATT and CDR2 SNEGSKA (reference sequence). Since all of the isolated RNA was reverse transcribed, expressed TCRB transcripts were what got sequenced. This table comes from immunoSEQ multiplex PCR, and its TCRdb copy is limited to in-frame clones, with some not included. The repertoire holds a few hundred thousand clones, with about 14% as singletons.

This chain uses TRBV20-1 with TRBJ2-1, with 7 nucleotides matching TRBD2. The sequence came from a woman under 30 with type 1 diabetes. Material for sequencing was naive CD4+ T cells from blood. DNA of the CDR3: TGCAGTGCTGGCACTAGCGATCTGCGGTTCTTC. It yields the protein CSAGTSDLRFF.